These 27 T cell receptor beta chains were all obtained from the same sample, sequenced in a study of shared clonotypes between healthy human individuals. Assay: immunoSEQ multiplex PCR; the TCRdb copy retains only in-frame clones and omits some. Here the sample spans 150,000 to 200,000 clones, approximately 92% being singletons. The source material was naive CD4+ T cells sorted from blood. Stated subset: CD45RA+ positively selected. These receptors all come from a woman aged 25 to 39 in good health.

The chain employs TRBV7-9 and TRBJ1-2, with 7 bases matching TRBD1. Germline trimming cut 1 base from V and 4 bases from J; bases unmatched to any gene: 6. Germline V gene data show CDR1 as SEHNR and CDR2 as FQNEAQ (reference sequence). The CDR3 covers 15 residues. DNA for the CDR3: TGTGCCAGCAGCTTAGGAGGGGACAGCTTCTATGGCTACACCTTC. Translation gives CASSLGGDSFYGYTF.

The rearrangement links TRBV28 to TRBJ1-2, with 7 bases matching TRBD1. Losses at the gene ends were 5 bases for V and 3 bases for J; bases not matched to a gene: 3. There are 13 residues in the CDR3. CDR1 and CDR2 (germline): MDHEN, SYDVKM. The CDR3 loop reads CASSQGQDYGYTF. CDR3 nucleotide sequence: TGTGCCAGCAGTCAAGGACAGGACTATGGCTACACCTTC.

The chain links TRBV9 to TRBJ2-2; 7 bases align to TRBD1. The CDR3 covers 17 residues. The V and J ends lost 3 bases and 6 bases, in that order; junction bases with no gene match: 14. Germline assignment: CDR1 SGDLS and CDR2 YYNGEE. The CDR3 reads CASSAQTTDRVAGELFF. In nucleotides, the CDR3 is TGTGCCAGCAGCGCCCAAACTACCGACAGGGTGGCCGGGGAGCTGTTTTTT.

The CDR3 reads CSVDGQGGSYEQYF. The CDR3 region has the DNA TGCAGCGTTGACGGACAGGGAGGGTCCTACGAGCAGTACTTC. The V and J genes are TRBV29-1 and TRBJ2-5, with D perhaps matching TRBD1 (8 bases). The J call may be faulty, since TRBJ2-7 better matches the DNA end. The germline CDR1 and CDR2 sequences are SQVTM and ANQGSEA. The CDR3 has 14 amino acids.

The chain has TRBV25-1 and TRBJ1-4, with a weak D call TRBD1 (6 bases). CDR3 size: 14 residues. CDR1 and CDR2 (germline): MGHDK, SYGVNS. V shed 8 bases and J shed 6 bases, with 16 bases lying between them. In DNA, the CDR3 is TGTGCCAGCTTTTCGGACAGCGGGGATGAAAAACTGTTTTTT. Amino acid sequence: CASFSDSGDEKLFF. The variable domain in full, completed from reference TRBV25-1 and TRBJ1-4, reads EADIYQTPRYLVIGTGKKITLECSQTMGHDKMYWYQQDPGMELHLIHYSYGVNSTEKGDLSSESTVSRIRTEHFPLTLESARPSHTSQYLCASFSDSGDEKLFFGSGTQLSVL.

The rearrangement links TRBV2 to TRBJ2-1; 11 nucleotides match TRBD2. V lost 6 bases, J lost 5 bases, and 6 bases stayed unmatched. Germline lookup yields CDR1 SNHLY and CDR2 FYNNEI. The CDR3 has 15 amino acids. The CDR3 is CASRELLAGDNEQFF. CDR3 in DNA: TGTGCCAGCAGGGAACTACTAGCGGGAGACAATGAGCAGTTCTTC.

The chain couples TRBV27 to TRBJ1-1; TRBD1 might be the D (5 bases). The ends were cut back, 3 bases at V and 3 bases at J, with 17 bases in the middle. CDR1 MNHEY and CDR2 SMNVEV come from the germline V gene (reference sequence). This CDR3 is built from 16 residues. The DNA for the CDR3 is TGTGCCAGCAGTTTCACCACCACGGGGGGATACACTGAAGCTTTCTTT. Encoded protein: CASSFTTTGGYTEAFF.

The chain joins TRBV6-1 to TRBJ1-1, with TRBD1 as a possible D gene (6 bases). Germline V gives CDR1 MNHNS, CDR2 SASEGT. The CDR3 totals 15 residues. The V end was cut by 2 bases, the J end by 1 base, with 11 bases between. CDR3 in DNA: TGTGCCAGCAGTGAACTACAGGGTTGGAACACTGAAGCTTTCTTT. Protein: CASSELQGWNTEAFF.

The rearrangement uses TRBV18 and TRBJ1-1; D possibly corresponds to TRBD1 (5 bases). The V and J ends lost 4 bases and 0 bases respectively, with 9 bases between them. Germline CDR1 and CDR2: KGHSH and LQKENI. This CDR3 is 14 amino acids long. The CDR3 coding sequence is TGTGCCAGCTCACTGGACATGGTGAACACTGAAGCTTTCTTT. Protein: CASSLDMVNTEAFF.

A remark on this clone: Other nucleotide sequences in the sample specify the same CDR3. This chain joins TRBV5-1 and TRBJ2-7; D call uncertain. V lost 0 bases, J lost 0 bases, and 4 bases lay in between. The V gene's germline CDR1 is SGHRS and CDR2 YFSETQ. The CDR3 has 13 amino acids. The CDR3 region is CASSLEGSYEQYF. The CDR3 nucleotides read TGCGCCAGCAGCTTGGAGGGCTCCTACGAGCAGTACTTC.

The count of this clone is one. One junction end disagrees with the germline gene, perhaps due to a read error. The chain recombines TRBV11-2 with TRBJ2-3; 9 positions agree with TRBD2. The CDR3 contains 17 residues. CDR1 is SGHAT and CDR2 is FQNNGV in the germline V gene. CDR3 nucleotides: TGTGCCAGCAGCATAGAACGGGCTAGCGGGATGCAGACTCCGGGGTATTTT. The encoded protein is CASSIERASGMQTPGYF.

The V and J genes are TRBV10-3 and TRBJ1-5; a possible D gene is TRBD1 (5 bases). The CDR3 covers 12 residues. CDR1 is ENHRY and CDR2 is SYGVKD in the germline V gene. The CDR3 is CAGGGSNQPQHF. Here the CDR3 DNA reads TGTGCGGGGGGAGGGAGCAATCAGCCCCAGCATTTT.

In its sample, this clone was seen once. The rearrangement links TRBV6-1 to TRBJ2-1, with D uncertain. V lost 7 bases, J lost 7 bases, and 11 bases lay in between. This CDR3 is built from 12 residues. Germline V CDR1 and CDR2: MNHNS, SASEGT. The CDR3 DNA follows: TGTGCCAGCACCCGACTGAGTAATGAGCAGTTCTTC. It yields the protein CASTRLSNEQFF.

The rearrangement uses TRBV18 and TRBJ2-2; 11 bases agree with TRBD2. V gave up 0 bases and J gave up 6 bases; unmatched junction bases: 3. Germline CDR1 reads KGHSH; CDR2 reads LQKENI. There are 16 residues in the CDR3. CDR3 loop: CASSPPTSGSPGELFF. CDR3 nucleotides: TGTGCCAGCTCACCACCAACTAGCGGGAGTCCCGGGGAGCTGTTTTTT.

The rearrangement uses TRBV5-1 and TRBJ2-2; 8 nucleotides match TRBD2. The CDR3 covers 16 residues. CDR1 is SGHRS and CDR2 is YFSETQ in the germline V gene. V lost 5 bases to trimming and J lost 0 bases; unmatched junction nucleotides: 6. The CDR3 coding sequence is TGCGCCAGCAGGTTGCAGACTAGCGCGAACACCGGGGAGCTGTTTTTT. It is translated as CASRLQTSANTGELFF.

The chain combines TRBV28 with TRBJ2-7; TRBD1 aligns across 8 bases. Germline CDR1 MDHEN, CDR2 SYDVKM. The CDR3 loop spans 16 amino acids. V lost 4 bases and J lost 0; bases outside the gene matches: 8. DNA for the CDR3: TGTGCCAGCAGTTCCCCGGGACAGGAGGCCTCCTACGAGCAGTACTTC. It translates to CASSSPGQEASYEQYF.

V usage is TRBV27 and J usage is TRBJ2-3, with 8 bases identical to TRBD2. V was clipped by 8 bases and J by 3 bases; unmatched bases: 7. CDR1 MNHEY and CDR2 SMNVEV come from the germline V gene (reference sequence). This CDR3 has 14 amino acids. In DNA form, the CDR3 reads TGTGCCAGCTCCATAGCGGGAAAGACAGATACGCAGTATTTT. It encodes CASSIAGKTDTQYF.

The chain recombines TRBV11-1 with TRBJ2-1, with 11 bases identical to TRBD2. V shed 5 bases and J 6 bases; nucleotides not matched to a gene: 9. Per the germline V gene, CDR1 is SGHAT and CDR2 is FQDESV (reference sequence). The CDR3 is 16 residues long. CDR3 nucleotides: TGTGCCAGCAGCCTTACCTCCGGGACTAGCGGCAATGAGCAGTTCTTC. Protein: CASSLTSGTSGNEQFF.

The gene calls are TRBV5-1 and TRBJ2-5; 12 bases are shared with TRBD1. With the DNA end fitting TRBJ2-7 better, the J assignment may be wrong. Germline loops: CDR1 SGHRS, CDR2 YFSETQ. The CDR3 is 14 residues long. CDR3 coding DNA: TGCGCCAGCAGCCAGGGACAGGGGGCTGGCGAGCAGTACTTC. Its translation: CASSQGQGAGEQYF.

J is TRBJ2-2 and V is TRBV19; 7 bases fit TRBD2. V shed 3 bases and J 7 bases; nucleotides not matched to a gene: 8. Per germline, CDR1 LNHDA and CDR2 SQIVND (reference sequence). The CDR3 covers 15 residues. In DNA form, the CDR3 reads TGTGCCAGTAGTATCCCCGGACTAGTTAGCGGGGAGCTGTTTTTT. Protein sequence: CASSIPGLVSGELFF.

This clone was seen a few times. This chain joins TRBV18 and TRBJ1-5, with a possible D match to TRBD1 (6 bases). Germline loops: CDR1 KGHSH, CDR2 LQKENI. This CDR3 contains 15 residues. V was pared by 3 bases and J by 1 base, with 10 bases between. CDR3 bases: TGTGCCAGCTCACCGGGGGGCGGAAGCAATCAGCCCCAGCATTTT. Translated: CASSPGGGSNQPQHF. The whole variable domain, remainder taken from reference TRBV18 and TRBJ1-5, is NAGVMQNPRHLVRRRGQEARLRCSPMKGHSHVYWYRQLPEEGLKFMVYLQKENIIDESGMPKERFSAEFPKEGPSILRIQQVVRGDSAAYFCASSPGGGSNQPQHFGDGTRLSIL.

This clone was counted between two and nine times. The chain uses TRBV6-6 and TRBJ2-7; the match to TRBD2 covers 9 bases. The CDR3 spans 13 residues. Trimming cost V 6 bases and J 6 bases; bases outside gene matches: 6. CDR1 and CDR2 (germline): MNHNY, SVGAGI (reference sequence). This CDR3 is CASRNGGRAEQYF. The CDR3 bases are TGTGCCAGCAGGAATGGCGGGAGGGCCGAGCAGTACTTC.

CDR3 protein: CASRTGPNTGELFF. The CDR3 DNA reads as TGCGCCAGCAGGACCGGGCCGAACACCGGGGAGCTGTTTTTT. V is TRBV10-2 and J is TRBJ2-2; D is uncertain. CDR3 length equals 14 residues. Trimming removed 6 bases at V and 0 bases at J, with 8 bases between. Germline-derived CDR1 and CDR2 are WSHSY and SAAADI.

Comment on this clone: A junction end diverges from the germline sequence, so it may reflect a read error. The chain recombines TRBV7-2 with TRBJ1-2; D is ambiguous. CDR3 length: 15 amino acids. In germline, CDR1 is SGHTA, CDR2 FQGNSA. CDR3 nucleotides: TGTGCCGGCAGCTTAAGTGGACCCGATAACTATGGCTACACCTTC. It specifies CAGSLSGPDNYGYTF.

The V and J genes are TRBV11-3 and TRBJ2-2, with D perhaps TRBD2 (5 bases). The CDR3 extends over 15 amino acids. The ends were cut back, 5 bases at V and 8 bases at J, with 18 bases in the middle. CDR1 is SGHNT, CDR2 YENEEA, per germline. CDR3 DNA sequence: TGTGCCAGCAGCCTGAGCGGAGAGGGAACGGGGGAGCTGTTTTTT. Translating gives CASSLSGEGTGELFF.

The chain is built from TRBV2 and TRBJ2-7; 7 bases are a match to TRBD1. This CDR3 region has 13 residues. The trim removed 6 bases at V and 4 bases at J, leaving 6 bases unmatched. CDR1 SNHLY and CDR2 FYNNEI come from the germline V gene. CDR3 in amino acids: CASRARQGYEQYF. The CDR3 coding sequence is TGTGCCAGCAGGGCGAGACAGGGATACGAGCAGTACTTC.

CDR3 in DNA: TGTGCCAGCAGCTTGTTGGGACAGGGCACTGAAGCTTTCTTT. Its translation: CASSLLGQGTEAFF. This rearrangement joins TRBV5-6 to TRBJ1-1; TRBD1 matches at 9 bases. Germline V lookup: CDR1 SGHDT, CDR2 YYEEEE. This CDR3 comprises 14 residues. V was clipped by 1 base and J by 4 bases; unmatched bases: 2.